Listed below are T cell receptor beta chains from one sample, sequenced in a study of T cells after yellow fever vaccination. TCRdb re-analysed the 5' RACE reads in MiXCR, keeping a single row per CDR3 protein. Counted here are about 630,000 distinct CDR3 sequences, around 12% occurring once; the ten biggest clones make up approximately 15%. Specimen: PBMCs, collected on the day of the yellow fever booster vaccination. The receptors derive from a man aged 25-40 years who received the YFV17D yellow fever vaccine. The CDR3 runs from the conserved cysteine through the conserved F or W. The D gene is left open where the match is weak. A clone size is listed for some rows: how often the clone was seen (once, few, many), or a class if it is expanded.

v_call: TRBV12-3/TRBV12-4; d_call: NA; clone_size: few; j_call: TRBJ2-2; cdr3_aa: CASSFAARNTGELFF; cdr3_nt: TGTGCCAGCAGTTTTGCCGCTCGAAACACCGGGGAGCTGTTTTTT
v_call: TRBV20-1; d_call: NA; clone_size: few; j_call: TRBJ1-5; cdr3_aa: CSASPGQAPNQPQHF; cdr3_nt: TGCAGTGCTAGCCCGGGCCAGGCACCGAATCAGCCCCAGCATTTT
v_call: TRBV5-4; d_call: TRBD2; clone_size: NA; j_call: TRBJ2-7; cdr3_aa: CASSPPGTRTYEQYF; cdr3_nt: TGTGCCAGCAGCCCACCCGGGACTAGGACGTACGAGCAGTACTTC
v_call: TRBV7-8; d_call: NA; clone_size: NA; j_call: TRBJ1-6; cdr3_aa: CASSAMNSPLHF; cdr3_nt: TGTGCCAGCAGCGCGATGAATTCACCCCTCCACTTT
v_call: TRBV20-1; d_call: NA; clone_size: many; j_call: TRBJ1-2; cdr3_aa: CSAPRDINGYTF; cdr3_nt: TGCAGTGCTCCCCGGGACATAAATGGCTACACCTTC
v_call: TRBV12-3/TRBV12-4; d_call: TRBD2; clone_size: NA; j_call: TRBJ2-1; cdr3_aa: CASSNSGRAFEQFF; cdr3_nt: TGTGCCAGCAGTAATAGCGGGAGGGCCTTTGAGCAGTTCTTC
v_call: TRBV6-2/TRBV6-3; d_call: TRBD2; clone_size: NA; j_call: TRBJ2-3; cdr3_aa: CPSSGLAGAVTDTQYF; cdr3_nt: TGTCCCAGCAGTGGCCTAGCGGGAGCCGTTACAGATACGCAGTATTTT
v_call: TRBV9; d_call: TRBD2; clone_size: few; j_call: TRBJ2-1; cdr3_aa: CASSVGTGDYYNEQFF; cdr3_nt: TGTGCCAGCAGCGTAGGCACCGGGGACTACTACAATGAGCAGTTCTTC
v_call: TRBV20-1; d_call: NA; clone_size: NA; j_call: TRBJ2-2; cdr3_aa: CSAARPLKATGELFF; cdr3_nt: TGCAGTGCCGCTCGGCCCCTGAAAGCAACCGGGGAGCTGTTTTTT
v_call: TRBV3-1; d_call: NA; clone_size: few; j_call: TRBJ2-1; cdr3_aa: CASSLVGGTGEQFF; cdr3_nt: TGTGCCAGCAGCCTCGTTGGGGGTACGGGTGAGCAGTTCTTC
v_call: TRBV24-1; d_call: NA; clone_size: few; j_call: TRBJ2-2; cdr3_aa: CATSDPPGELFF; cdr3_nt: TGTGCCACCAGTGATCCCCCCGGGGAGCTGTTTTTT
v_call: TRBV20-1; d_call: NA; clone_size: few; j_call: TRBJ2-7; cdr3_aa: CSAATGPYDDEQYF; cdr3_nt: TGCAGTGCCGCCACCGGGCCCTACGACGACGAGCAGTACTTC
v_call: TRBV20-1; d_call: NA; clone_size: few; j_call: TRBJ1-2; cdr3_aa: CSASTTGGYGYTF; cdr3_nt: TGCAGTGCTAGTACGACAGGAGGTTATGGCTACACCTTC
v_call: TRBV7-9; d_call: NA; clone_size: few; j_call: TRBJ2-1; cdr3_aa: CASSLGGILNEQFF; cdr3_nt: TGTGCCAGCAGCTTAGGGGGTATCCTCAATGAGCAGTTCTTC
v_call: TRBV5-1; d_call: TRBD2; clone_size: NA; j_call: TRBJ2-5; cdr3_aa: CASSSLAGDPSTKETQYF; cdr3_nt: TGCGCCAGCAGCTCCCTAGCGGGGGATCCCTCGACAAAAGAGACCCAGTACTTC
v_call: TRBV14; d_call: TRBD2; clone_size: NA; j_call: TRBJ2-5; cdr3_aa: CASSQGPGRGETQYF; cdr3_nt: TGTGCCAGCAGCCAAGGACCAGGGAGGGGAGAGACCCAGTACTTC
v_call: TRBV12-3/TRBV12-4; d_call: TRBD2; clone_size: NA; j_call: TRBJ2-1; cdr3_aa: CASKGLAGTGSSYNEQFF; cdr3_nt: TGTGCCAGCAAGGGACTAGCGGGAACGGGGAGCTCCTACAATGAGCAGTTCTTC
v_call: TRBV7-9; d_call: NA; clone_size: NA; j_call: TRBJ1-2; cdr3_aa: CASSHPLGSRNYGYTF; cdr3_nt: TGTGCCAGCAGCCACCCCCTGGGATCAAGGAACTATGGCTACACCTTC
v_call: TRBV20-1; d_call: NA; clone_size: NA; j_call: TRBJ2-3; cdr3_aa: CSAEMVTDTQYF; cdr3_nt: TGCAGTGCCGAGATGGTGACAGATACGCAGTATTTT
v_call: TRBV24-1; d_call: TRBD2; clone_size: many; j_call: TRBJ2-7; cdr3_aa: CATSDLAGDYYEQYF; cdr3_nt: TGTGCCACCAGTGATCTAGCGGGAGACTACTACGAGCAGTACTTC
v_call: TRBV3-1; d_call: NA; clone_size: NA; j_call: TRBJ2-1; cdr3_aa: CASSTRPLSPYNEQFF; cdr3_nt: TGTGCCAGCAGCACACGTCCACTGTCCCCCTACAATGAGCAGTTCTTC
v_call: TRBV5-1; d_call: TRBD2; clone_size: many; j_call: TRBJ2-3; cdr3_aa: CASSGTSGSGTDTQYF; cdr3_nt: TGCGCCAGCAGCGGGACTAGCGGGAGTGGCACAGATACGCAGTATTTT
v_call: TRBV20-1; d_call: NA; clone_size: many; j_call: TRBJ2-2; cdr3_aa: CSARPVVGGELFF; cdr3_nt: TGCAGTGCTAGACCCGTGGTGGGCGGGGAGCTGTTTTTT
v_call: TRBV6-2/TRBV6-3; d_call: NA; clone_size: few; j_call: TRBJ1-1; cdr3_aa: CASSRNMNTEAFF; cdr3_nt: TGTGCCAGCAGTCGAAACATGAACACTGAAGCTTTCTTT
v_call: TRBV7-7; d_call: NA; clone_size: many; j_call: TRBJ2-2; cdr3_aa: CASSPGGGTGELFF; cdr3_nt: TGTGCCAGCAGCCCCGGGGGCGGAACCGGGGAGCTGTTTTTT
v_call: TRBV29-1; d_call: NA; clone_size: few; j_call: TRBJ2-7; cdr3_aa: CSVGKRNSYEQYF; cdr3_nt: TGCAGCGTTGGTAAGCGGAACTCCTACGAGCAGTACTTC
v_call: TRBV10-1; d_call: NA; clone_size: few; j_call: TRBJ2-4; cdr3_aa: CASSESGQTRRYF; cdr3_nt: TGCGCCAGCAGTGAGTCGGGGCAGACCCGGAGGTACTTC
v_call: TRBV4-3; d_call: NA; clone_size: NA; j_call: TRBJ2-2; cdr3_aa: CASSQGGPYTGELFF; cdr3_nt: TGCGCCAGCAGCCAAGGCGGGCCCTACACCGGGGAGCTGTTTTTT
v_call: TRBV11-2; d_call: NA; clone_size: NA; j_call: TRBJ2-5; cdr3_aa: CASSLVASTQETQYF; cdr3_nt: TGTGCCAGCAGCTTAGTGGCCAGCACCCAAGAGACCCAGTACTTC
v_call: TRBV10-3; d_call: NA; clone_size: once; j_call: TRBJ1-5; cdr3_aa: CAIIESGQTNQPQHF; cdr3_nt: TGTGCCATCATTGAGTCCGGACAGACAAATCAGCCCCAGCATTTT
v_call: TRBV7-2; d_call: TRBD2; clone_size: many; j_call: TRBJ2-1; cdr3_aa: CASSLAGGVNEQFF; cdr3_nt: TGTGCCAGCAGTCTAGCGGGAGGGGTCAATGAGCAGTTCTTC
v_call: TRBV20-1; d_call: NA; clone_size: many; j_call: TRBJ1-6; cdr3_aa: CSARGGWGSDANSPLHF; cdr3_nt: TGCAGTGCTAGAGGCGGTTGGGGGAGCGACGCTAATTCACCCCTCCACTTT
v_call: TRBV7-9; d_call: NA; clone_size: NA; j_call: TRBJ2-3; cdr3_aa: CASSLRGLNTQYF; cdr3_nt: TGTGCCAGCAGCTTAAGGGGACTCAATACGCAGTATTTT
v_call: TRBV7-6; d_call: TRBD1; clone_size: NA; j_call: TRBJ1-4; cdr3_aa: CASSRTGQGDEKLFF; cdr3_nt: TGTGCCAGCAGCCGGACGGGACAGGGGGATGAAAAACTGTTTTTT
v_call: TRBV7-9; d_call: NA; clone_size: few; j_call: TRBJ2-7; cdr3_aa: CASSSVEWTEQYF; cdr3_nt: TGTGCCAGCAGCTCGGTGGAGTGGACCGAGCAGTACTTC
v_call: TRBV5-1; d_call: NA; clone_size: few; j_call: TRBJ2-5; cdr3_aa: CASSLTLDRTVPQYF; cdr3_nt: TGCGCCAGCAGCTTGACCCTGGACAGAACAGTCCCCCAGTACTTC
v_call: TRBV29-1; d_call: NA; clone_size: few; j_call: TRBJ2-1; cdr3_aa: CSVVGERNYNEQFF; cdr3_nt: TGCAGCGTTGTGGGGGAGCGGAATTACAATGAGCAGTTCTTC
v_call: TRBV3-1; d_call: NA; clone_size: NA; j_call: TRBJ1-1; cdr3_aa: CASSRWGGDTEAFF; cdr3_nt: TGTGCCAGCAGCCGGTGGGGAGGGGACACTGAAGCTTTCTTT
v_call: TRBV20-1; d_call: TRBD1; clone_size: NA; j_call: TRBJ2-3; cdr3_aa: CSANPQGHTQYF; cdr3_nt: TGCAGTGCCAATCCACAGGGGCATACGCAGTATTTT
v_call: TRBV7-2; d_call: TRBD2; clone_size: few; j_call: TRBJ2-3; cdr3_aa: CASTPMTSESTDTQYF; cdr3_nt: TGTGCCAGCACCCCTATGACTAGCGAGAGCACAGATACGCAGTATTTT
v_call: TRBV9; d_call: TRBD1; clone_size: NA; j_call: TRBJ2-1; cdr3_aa: CASSDRDREYNEQFF; cdr3_nt: TGTGCCAGCAGCGACCGGGACAGGGAGTACAATGAGCAGTTCTTC
v_call: TRBV18; d_call: NA; clone_size: NA; j_call: TRBJ2-5; cdr3_aa: CASSPLDRVQETQYF; cdr3_nt: TGTGCCAGCTCACCCCTCGACAGAGTTCAAGAGACCCAGTACTTC
v_call: TRBV20-1; d_call: TRBD2; clone_size: many; j_call: TRBJ2-1; cdr3_aa: CSARPPSGAGDPQFF; cdr3_nt: TGCAGTGCTAGACCCCCCTCCGGGGCGGGGGATCCCCAGTTCTTC